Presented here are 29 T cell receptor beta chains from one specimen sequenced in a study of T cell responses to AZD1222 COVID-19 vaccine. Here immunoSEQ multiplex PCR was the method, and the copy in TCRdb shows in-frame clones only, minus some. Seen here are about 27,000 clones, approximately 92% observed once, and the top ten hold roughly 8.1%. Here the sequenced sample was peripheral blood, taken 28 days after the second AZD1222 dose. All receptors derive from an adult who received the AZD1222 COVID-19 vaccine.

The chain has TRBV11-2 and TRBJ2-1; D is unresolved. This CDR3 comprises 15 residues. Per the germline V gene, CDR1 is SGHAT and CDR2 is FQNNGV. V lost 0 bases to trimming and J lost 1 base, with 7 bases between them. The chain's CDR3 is CASSLEGFSYNEQFF. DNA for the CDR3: TGTGCCAGCAGCTTAGAAGGGTTTTCCTACAATGAGCAGTTCTTC.

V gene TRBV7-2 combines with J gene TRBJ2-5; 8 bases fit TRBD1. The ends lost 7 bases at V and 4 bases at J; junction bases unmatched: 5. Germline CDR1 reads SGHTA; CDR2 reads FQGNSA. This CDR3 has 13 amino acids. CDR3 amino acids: CASTQGAAETQYF. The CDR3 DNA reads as TGTGCCAGCACCCAGGGGGCAGCAGAGACCCAGTACTTC.

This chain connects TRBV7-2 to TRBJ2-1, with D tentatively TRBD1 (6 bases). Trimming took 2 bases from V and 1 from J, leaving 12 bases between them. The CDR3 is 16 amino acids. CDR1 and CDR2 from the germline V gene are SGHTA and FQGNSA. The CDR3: CASSLSRGRSYNEQFF. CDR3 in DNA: TGTGCCAGCAGCTTAAGCAGGGGCCGTTCCTACAATGAGCAGTTCTTC. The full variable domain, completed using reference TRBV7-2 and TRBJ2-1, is GAGVSQSPSNKVTEKGKDVELRCDPISGHTALYWYRQSLGQGLEFLIYFQGNSAPDKSGLPSDRFSAERTGGSVSTLTIQRTQQEDSAVYLCASSLSRGRSYNEQFFGPGTRLTVL.

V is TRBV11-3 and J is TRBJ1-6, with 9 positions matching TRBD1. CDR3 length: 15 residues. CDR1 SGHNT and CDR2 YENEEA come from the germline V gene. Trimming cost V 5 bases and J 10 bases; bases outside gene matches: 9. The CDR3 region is CASSPRDRVESPLHF. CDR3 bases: TGTGCCAGCAGCCCCCGGGACAGGGTTGAGTCACCCCTCCACTTT. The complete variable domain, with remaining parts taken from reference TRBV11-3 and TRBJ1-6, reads EAGVVQSPRYKIIEKKQPVAFWCNPISGHNTLYWYLQNLGQGPELLIRYENEEAVDDSQLPKDRFSAERLKGVDSTLKIQPAELGDSAVYLCASSPRDRVESPLHFGNGTRLTVT.

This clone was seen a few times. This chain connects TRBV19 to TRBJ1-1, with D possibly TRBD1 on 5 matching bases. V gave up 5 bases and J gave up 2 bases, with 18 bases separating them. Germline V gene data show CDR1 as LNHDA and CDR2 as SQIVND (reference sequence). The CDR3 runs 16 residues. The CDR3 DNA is TGTGCCAGTAGTTCTCAGGGTGCCCCTCTCAACACTGAAGCTTTCTTT. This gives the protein CASSSQGAPLNTEAFF. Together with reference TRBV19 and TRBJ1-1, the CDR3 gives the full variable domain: DGGITQSPKYLFRKEGQNVTLSCEQNLNHDAMYWYRQDPGQGLRLIYYSQIVNDFQKGDIAEGYSVSREKKESFPLTVTSAQKNPTAFYLCASSSQGAPLNTEAFFGQGTRLTVV.

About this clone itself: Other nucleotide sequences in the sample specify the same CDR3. Here the CDR3 DNA reads TGTGCCTGGGGGACTGGAAACACCATATATTTT. Protein product: CAWGTGNTIYF. The chain couples TRBV30 to TRBJ1-3, with no clear D. V was cut by 5 bases and J by 2 bases, with 4 bases left in between. The CDR3 consists of 11 residues. Germline assignment: CDR1 GTSNPN and CDR2 SVGIG (reference sequence).

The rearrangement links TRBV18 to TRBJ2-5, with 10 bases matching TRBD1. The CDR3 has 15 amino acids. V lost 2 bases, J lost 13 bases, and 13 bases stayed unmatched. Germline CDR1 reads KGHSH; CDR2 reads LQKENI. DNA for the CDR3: TGTGCCAGCTCACCATCCGCCGGGACAGGGGTAGTGGTGTACTTC. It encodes CASSPSAGTGVVVYF. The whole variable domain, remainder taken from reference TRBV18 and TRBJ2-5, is NAGVMQNPRHLVRRRGQEARLRCSPMKGHSHVYWYRQLPEEGLKFMVYLQKENIIDESGMPKERFSAEFPKEGPSILRIQQVVRGDSAAYFCASSPSAGTGVVVYFGPGTRLLVL.

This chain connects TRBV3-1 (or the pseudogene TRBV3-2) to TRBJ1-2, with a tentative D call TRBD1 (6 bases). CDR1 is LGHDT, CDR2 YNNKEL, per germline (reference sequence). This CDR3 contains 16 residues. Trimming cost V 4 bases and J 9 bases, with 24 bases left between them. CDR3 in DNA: TGTGCCAGCAGCCGGGGAAACGGACAGCCTGGGAAGAGCTACACCTTC. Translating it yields CASSRGNGQPGKSYTF.

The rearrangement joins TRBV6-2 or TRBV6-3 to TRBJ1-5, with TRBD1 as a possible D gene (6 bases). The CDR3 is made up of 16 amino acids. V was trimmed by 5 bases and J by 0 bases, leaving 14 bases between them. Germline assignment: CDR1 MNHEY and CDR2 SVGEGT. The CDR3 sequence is CASSPRQVTSNQPQHF. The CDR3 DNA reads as TGTGCCAGCAGTCCCAGACAGGTGACTAGCAATCAGCCCCAGCATTTT.

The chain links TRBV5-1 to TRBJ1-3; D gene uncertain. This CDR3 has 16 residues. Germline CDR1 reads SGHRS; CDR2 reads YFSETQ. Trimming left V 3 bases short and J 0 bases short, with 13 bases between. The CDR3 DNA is TGCGCCAGCAGCTCTGCACTACAAAACTCTGGAAACACCATATATTTT. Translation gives CASSSALQNSGNTIYF. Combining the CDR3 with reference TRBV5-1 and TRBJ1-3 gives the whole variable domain KAGVTQTPRYLIKTRGQQVTLSCSPISGHRSVSWYQQTPGQGLQFLFEYFSETQRNKGNFPGRFSGRQFSNSRSEMNVSTLELGDSALYLCASSSALQNSGNTIYFGEGSWLTVV.

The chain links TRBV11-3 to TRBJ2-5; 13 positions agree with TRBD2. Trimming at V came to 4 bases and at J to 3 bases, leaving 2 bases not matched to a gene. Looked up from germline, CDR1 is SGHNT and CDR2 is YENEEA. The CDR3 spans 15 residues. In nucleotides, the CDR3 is TGTGCCAGCAGCTCCGGGACTAGCGGGAAAGAGACCCAGTACTTC. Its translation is CASSSGTSGKETQYF.

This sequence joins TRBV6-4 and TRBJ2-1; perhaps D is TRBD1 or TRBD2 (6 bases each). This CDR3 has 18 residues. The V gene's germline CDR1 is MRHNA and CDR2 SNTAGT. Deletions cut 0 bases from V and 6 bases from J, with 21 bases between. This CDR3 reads CASSDSVARDRRGNEQFF. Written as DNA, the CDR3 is TGTGCCAGCAGTGACTCGGTCGCCCGAGACAGGAGGGGCAATGAGCAGTTCTTC.

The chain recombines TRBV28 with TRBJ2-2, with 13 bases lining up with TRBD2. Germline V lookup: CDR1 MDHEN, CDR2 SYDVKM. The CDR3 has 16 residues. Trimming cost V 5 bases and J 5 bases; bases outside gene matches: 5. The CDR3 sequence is CASSRTSGRSTGELFF. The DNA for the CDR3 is TGTGCCAGCAGTAGGACTAGCGGGAGATCAACCGGGGAGCTGTTTTTT.

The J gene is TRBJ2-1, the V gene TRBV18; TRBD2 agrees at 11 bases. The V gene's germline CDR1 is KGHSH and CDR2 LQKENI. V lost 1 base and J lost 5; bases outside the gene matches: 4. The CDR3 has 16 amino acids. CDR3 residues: CASSPLAGGNNNEQFF. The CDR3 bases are TGTGCCAGCTCACCACTAGCGGGAGGGAATAACAATGAGCAGTTCTTC.

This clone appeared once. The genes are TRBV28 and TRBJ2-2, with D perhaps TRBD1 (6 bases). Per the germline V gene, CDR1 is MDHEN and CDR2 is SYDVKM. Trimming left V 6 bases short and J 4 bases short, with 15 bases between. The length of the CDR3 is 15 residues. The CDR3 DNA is TGTGCCAGCAGAATGGACAGTAGGAGCACCGGGGAGCTGTTTTTT. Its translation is CASRMDSRSTGELFF.

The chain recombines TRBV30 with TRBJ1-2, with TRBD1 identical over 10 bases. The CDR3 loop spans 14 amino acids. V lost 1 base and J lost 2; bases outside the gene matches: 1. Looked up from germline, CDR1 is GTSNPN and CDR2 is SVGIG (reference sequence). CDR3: CAWSGTGGNYGYTF. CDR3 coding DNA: TGTGCCTGGAGTGGGACAGGGGGGAACTATGGCTACACCTTC.

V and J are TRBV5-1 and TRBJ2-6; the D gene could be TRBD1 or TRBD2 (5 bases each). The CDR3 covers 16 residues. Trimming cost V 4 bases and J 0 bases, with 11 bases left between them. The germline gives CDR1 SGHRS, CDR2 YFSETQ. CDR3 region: CASSRGRNSGANVLTF. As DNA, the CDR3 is TGCGCCAGCAGCCGGGGACGGAACTCTGGGGCCAACGTCCTGACTTTC. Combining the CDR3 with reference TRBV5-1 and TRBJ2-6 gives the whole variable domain KAGVTQTPRYLIKTRGQQVTLSCSPISGHRSVSWYQQTPGQGLQFLFEYFSETQRNKGNFPGRFSGRQFSNSRSEMNVSTLELGDSALYLCASSRGRNSGANVLTFGAGSRLTVL.

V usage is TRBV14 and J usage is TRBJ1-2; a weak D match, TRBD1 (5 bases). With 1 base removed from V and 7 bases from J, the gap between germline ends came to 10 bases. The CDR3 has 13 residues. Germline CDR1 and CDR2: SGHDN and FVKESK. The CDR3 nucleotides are TGTGCCAGCAGCCAAGTCATCGGGGGTGGCTACACCTTC. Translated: CASSQVIGGGYTF. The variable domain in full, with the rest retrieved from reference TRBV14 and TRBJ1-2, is EAGVTQFPSHSVIEKGQTVTLRCDPISGHDNLYWYRRVMGKEIKFLLHFVKESKQDESGMPNNRFLAERTGGTYSTLKVQPAELEDSGVYFCASSQVIGGGYTFGSGTRLTVV.

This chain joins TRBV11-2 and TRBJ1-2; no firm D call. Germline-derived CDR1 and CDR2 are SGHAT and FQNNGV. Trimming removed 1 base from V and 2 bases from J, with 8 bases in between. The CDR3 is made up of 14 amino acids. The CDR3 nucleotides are TGTGCCAGCAGCTTAGTTGTGACGAACTATGGCTACACCTTC. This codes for CASSLVVTNYGYTF. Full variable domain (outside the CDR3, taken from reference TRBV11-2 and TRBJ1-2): EAGVAQSPRYKIIEKRQSVAFWCNPISGHATLYWYQQILGQGPKLLIQFQNNGVVDDSQLPKDRFSAERLKGVDSTLKIQPAKLEDSAVYLCASSLVVTNYGYTFGSGTRLTVV.

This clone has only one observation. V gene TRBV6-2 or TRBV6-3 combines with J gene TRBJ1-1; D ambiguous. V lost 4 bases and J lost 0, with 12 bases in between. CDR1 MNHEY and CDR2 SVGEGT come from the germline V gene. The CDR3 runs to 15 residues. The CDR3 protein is CASSSNYQMNTEAFF. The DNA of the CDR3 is TGTGCCAGCAGTTCGAACTACCAAATGAACACTGAAGCTTTCTTT.

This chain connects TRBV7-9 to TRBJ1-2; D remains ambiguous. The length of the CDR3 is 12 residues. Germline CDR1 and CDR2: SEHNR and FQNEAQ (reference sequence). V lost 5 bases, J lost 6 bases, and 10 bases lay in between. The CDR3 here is CASSPHLDGYTF. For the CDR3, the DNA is TGTGCCAGCAGCCCACACCTCGATGGCTACACCTTC.

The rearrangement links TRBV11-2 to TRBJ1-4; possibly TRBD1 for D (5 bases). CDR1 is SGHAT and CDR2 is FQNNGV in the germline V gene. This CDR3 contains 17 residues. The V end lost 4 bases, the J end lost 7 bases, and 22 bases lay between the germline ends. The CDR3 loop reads CASSSSMLPGESEKLFF. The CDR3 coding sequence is TGTGCCAGCAGCTCCTCCATGTTGCCGGGGGAGAGTGAAAAACTGTTTTTT.

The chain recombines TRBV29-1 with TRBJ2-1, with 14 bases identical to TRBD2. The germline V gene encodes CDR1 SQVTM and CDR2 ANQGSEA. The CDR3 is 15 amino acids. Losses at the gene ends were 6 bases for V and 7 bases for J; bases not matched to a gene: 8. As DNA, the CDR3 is TGCAGCGTGAGGGGACTAGCGGGAGTGATAAATGAGCAGTTCTTC. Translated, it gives CSVRGLAGVINEQFF.

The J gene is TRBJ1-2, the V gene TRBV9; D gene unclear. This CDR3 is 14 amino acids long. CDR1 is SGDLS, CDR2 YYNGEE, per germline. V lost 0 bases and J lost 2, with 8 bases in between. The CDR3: CASSVEGRNYGYTF. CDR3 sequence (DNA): TGTGCCAGCAGCGTAGAGGGCAGGAACTATGGCTACACCTTC.

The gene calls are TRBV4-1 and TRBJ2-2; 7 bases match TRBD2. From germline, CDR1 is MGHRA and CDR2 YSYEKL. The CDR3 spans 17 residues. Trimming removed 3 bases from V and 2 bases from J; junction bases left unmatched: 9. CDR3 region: CASSHPLLALNTGELFF. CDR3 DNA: TGCGCCAGCAGCCACCCCTTACTAGCGCTAAACACCGGGGAGCTGTTTTTT.

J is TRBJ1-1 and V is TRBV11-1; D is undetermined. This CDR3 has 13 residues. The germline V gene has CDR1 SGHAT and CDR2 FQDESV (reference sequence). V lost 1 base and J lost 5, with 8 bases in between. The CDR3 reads CASSLGLRTEAFF. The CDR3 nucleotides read TGTGCCAGCAGCTTAGGGTTACGGACTGAAGCTTTCTTT.

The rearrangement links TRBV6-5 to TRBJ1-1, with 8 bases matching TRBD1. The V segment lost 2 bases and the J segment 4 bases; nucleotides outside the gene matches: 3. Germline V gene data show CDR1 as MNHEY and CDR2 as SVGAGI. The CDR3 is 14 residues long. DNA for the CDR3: TGTGCCAGCAGTTACAACAGGGGGGTCACTGAAGCTTTCTTT. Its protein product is CASSYNRGVTEAFF.

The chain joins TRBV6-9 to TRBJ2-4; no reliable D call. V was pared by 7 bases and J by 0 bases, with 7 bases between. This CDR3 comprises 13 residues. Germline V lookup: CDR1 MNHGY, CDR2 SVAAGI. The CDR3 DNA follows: TGTGCCAGCATCGGGCTAGCCAAAAACATTCAGTACTTC. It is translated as CASIGLAKNIQYF.

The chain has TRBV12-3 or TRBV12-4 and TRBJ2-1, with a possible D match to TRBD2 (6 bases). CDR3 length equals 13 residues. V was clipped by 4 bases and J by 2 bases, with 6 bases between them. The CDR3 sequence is CASSWEAYNEQFF. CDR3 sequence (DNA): TGTGCCAGCAGTTGGGAGGCCTACAATGAGCAGTTCTTC.